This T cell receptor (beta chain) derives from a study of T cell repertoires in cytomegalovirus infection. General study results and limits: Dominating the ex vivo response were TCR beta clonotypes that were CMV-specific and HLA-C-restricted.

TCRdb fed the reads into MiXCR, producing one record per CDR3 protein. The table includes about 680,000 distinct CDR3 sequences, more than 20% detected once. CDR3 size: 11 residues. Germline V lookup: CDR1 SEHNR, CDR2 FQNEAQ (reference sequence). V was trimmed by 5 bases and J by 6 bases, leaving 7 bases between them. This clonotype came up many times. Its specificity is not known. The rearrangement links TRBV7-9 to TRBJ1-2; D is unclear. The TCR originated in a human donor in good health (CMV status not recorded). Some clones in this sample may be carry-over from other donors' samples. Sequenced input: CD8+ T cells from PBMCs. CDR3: CASSPENGYTF. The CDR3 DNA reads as TGTGCCAGCAGCCCCGAGAATGGCTACACCTTC.